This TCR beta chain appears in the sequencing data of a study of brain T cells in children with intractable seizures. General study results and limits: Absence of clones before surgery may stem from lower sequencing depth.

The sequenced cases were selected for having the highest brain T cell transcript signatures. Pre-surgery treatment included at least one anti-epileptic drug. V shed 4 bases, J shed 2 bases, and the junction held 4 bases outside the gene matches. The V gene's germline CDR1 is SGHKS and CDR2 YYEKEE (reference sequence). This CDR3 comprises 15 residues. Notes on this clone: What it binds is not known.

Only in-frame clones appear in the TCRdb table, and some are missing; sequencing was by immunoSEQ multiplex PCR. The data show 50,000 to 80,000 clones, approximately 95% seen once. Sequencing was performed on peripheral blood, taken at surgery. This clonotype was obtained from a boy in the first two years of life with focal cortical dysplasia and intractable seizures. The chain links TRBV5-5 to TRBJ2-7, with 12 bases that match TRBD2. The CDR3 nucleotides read TGTGCCAGCAGCAGACTAGCGGGAGACACCTACGAGCAGTACTTC. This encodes CASSRLAGDTYEQYF.